The next 14 T cell receptor beta chains were all read from a single sample in a study of blood T cell repertoires in COVID-19. Sequencing used immunoSEQ multiplex PCR; TCRdb keeps in-frame clones, though not all of them. The sample contains some 250,000 clones, roughly 79% of which appear only once. The source material was PBMCs or T cells enriched from blood (not recorded which). All receptors derive from a man between 40 and 49 years old who had recovered from COVID-19.

This chain uses TRBV29-1 with TRBJ2-3; 7 bases agree with TRBD1. With 3 bases clipped from V and 2 bases from J, the junction kept 11 bases outside the gene matches. CDR3 length: 16 amino acids. In germline, CDR1 is SQVTM, CDR2 ANQGSEA. The CDR3 region has the DNA TGCAGCGTTGAGGGTCTACAGGGGCAACCCACAGATACGCAGTATTTT. This translates into CSVEGLQGQPTDTQYF.

This clone was observed a single time. This chain connects TRBV5-4 to TRBJ2-6; TRBD2 matches at 12 bases. V was clipped by 4 bases and J by 0 bases; unmatched bases: 2. The CDR3 covers 17 residues. Germline CDR1 SGHNT, CDR2 YYREEE (reference sequence). The CDR3 protein is CASSRTSGASGANVLTF. In DNA, the CDR3 is TGTGCCAGCAGCCGGACTAGCGGGGCCTCTGGGGCCAACGTCCTGACTTTC.

The chain is built from TRBV19 and TRBJ1-2; D perhaps matches TRBD1 (6 bases). Looked up from germline, CDR1 is LNHDA and CDR2 is SQIVND (reference sequence). V lost 6 bases to trimming and J lost 4 bases, with 12 bases between them. The CDR3 extends over 13 amino acids. DNA for the CDR3: TGTGCCAGTAGCACAGGGTCAGGCTATGGCTACACCTTC. It encodes CASSTGSGYGYTF.

The CDR3, as DNA: TGCGCCAGCAGCCAATCCAGGAACACTGAAGCTTTCTTT. Its protein product is CASSQSRNTEAFF. The genes are TRBV4-3 and TRBJ1-1; D remains ambiguous. The germline V and J ends were trimmed by 2 bases and 1 base, with 5 bases remaining between them. The CDR3 has 13 amino acids. Germline V lookup: CDR1 LGHNA, CDR2 YSLEER.

The gene calls are TRBV13 and TRBJ2-2, with 12 bases identical to TRBD2. Germline loops: CDR1 PRHDT, CDR2 FYEKMQ (reference sequence). The CDR3 has 17 residues. Germline trimming cut 4 bases from V and 4 bases from J; bases unmatched to any gene: 7. CDR3 nucleotide sequence: TGTGCCAGCAGCTCTCCGGGACTAGCGGGTGTCACCGGGGAGCTGTTTTTT. Encoded protein: CASSSPGLAGVTGELFF.

The genes are TRBV9 and TRBJ2-2; 9 bases fit TRBD2. CDR1 is SGDLS, CDR2 YYNGEE, per germline. Trimming cost V 3 bases and J 1 base; bases outside gene matches: 4. This CDR3 is built from 16 residues. The CDR3 DNA follows: TGTGCCAGCAGCGGTAGCGGGAGTTGGAACACCGGGGAGCTGTTTTTT. Translating gives CASSGSGSWNTGELFF.

The V gene is TRBV29-1, the J gene TRBJ2-7; 7 positions match TRBD1. The V gene's germline CDR1 is SQVTM and CDR2 ANQGSEA. The CDR3 is made up of 14 amino acids. The V and J ends lost 1 base and 3 bases, in that order; junction bases with no gene match: 6. This CDR3 is CSVEGVTGSYEQYF. CDR3 coding DNA: TGCAGCGTTGAAGGGGTGACAGGGAGCTACGAGCAGTACTTC.

This clone has just a few counts. V gene TRBV28 combines with J gene TRBJ1-6, with D uncertain. V lost 4 bases to trimming and J lost 5 bases, with 15 bases between them. Looked up from germline, CDR1 is MDHEN and CDR2 is SYDVKM. This CDR3 contains 16 residues. CDR3 residues: CASSSHSRTDNSPLHF. As DNA, the CDR3 is TGTGCCAGCAGTTCGCATTCCCGAACAGATAATTCACCCCTCCACTTT.

This chain connects TRBV30 to TRBJ2-7, with 10 bases fitting TRBD2. This CDR3 is built from 16 residues. Per germline, CDR1 GTSNPN and CDR2 SVGIG (reference sequence). J lost 1 base, V lost 0 bases, and 6 bases had no gene match. CDR3 in amino acids: CAWSVQLAGPSYEQYF. The CDR3 coding sequence is TGTGCCTGGAGTGTACAACTAGCGGGACCTTCCTACGAGCAGTACTTC.

J is TRBJ2-7 and V is TRBV2; TRBD1 matches 8 bases. This CDR3 contains 14 residues. The V and J ends lost 6 bases and 0 bases, in that order; junction bases with no gene match: 4. Germline loops: CDR1 SNHLY, CDR2 FYNNEI. The CDR3 DNA reads TGTGCCAGCAGGAACGGACAGGGCTCCTACGAGCAGTACTTC. Its protein is CASRNGQGSYEQYF.

This clone has a handful of counts. The V and J genes are TRBV20-1 and TRBJ2-2; 7 bases agree with TRBD1. With V trimmed by 3 bases and J by 0 bases, 4 bases remained unmatched. The CDR3 contains 15 residues. Germline CDR1 is DFQATT and CDR2 is SNEGSKA (reference sequence). CDR3 loop: CSASTQGANTGELFF. The CDR3 DNA sequence: TGCAGTGCTAGTACGCAGGGGGCGAACACCGGGGAGCTGTTTTTT.

The chain employs TRBV3-1 (or the pseudogene TRBV3-2) and TRBJ2-5; 7 nucleotides align to TRBD2. J lost 3 bases, V lost 2 bases, and 3 bases had no gene match. This CDR3 has 14 residues. Germline CDR1 is LGHDT and CDR2 is YNNKEL (reference sequence). CDR3: CASSQQGGEETQYF. The CDR3 nucleotides are TGTGCCAGCAGCCAACAGGGAGGGGAAGAGACCCAGTACTTC.

The gene calls are TRBV4-3 and TRBJ1-1; 10 bases align to TRBD1. V was pared by 3 bases and J by 0 bases, with 7 bases of the junction left unmatched. CDR1 is LGHNA, CDR2 YSLEER, per germline. The CDR3 spans 17 residues. The CDR3 DNA reads TGCGCCAGCAGCCAGGAAAAGGGGACAGGGGTGAACACTGAAGCTTTCTTT. Its protein product is CASSQEKGTGVNTEAFF.

This clone was found many times. This chain links TRBV28 with TRBJ2-7; 7 bases map to TRBD2. CDR1 and CDR2 (germline): MDHEN, SYDVKM. The CDR3 is 13 residues long. Trimming cost V 6 bases and J 5 bases; bases outside gene matches: 7. The CDR3 reads CASSRRGVDEQYF. The CDR3 DNA reads as TGTGCCAGCAGCCGCCGGGGGGTCGACGAGCAGTACTTC.